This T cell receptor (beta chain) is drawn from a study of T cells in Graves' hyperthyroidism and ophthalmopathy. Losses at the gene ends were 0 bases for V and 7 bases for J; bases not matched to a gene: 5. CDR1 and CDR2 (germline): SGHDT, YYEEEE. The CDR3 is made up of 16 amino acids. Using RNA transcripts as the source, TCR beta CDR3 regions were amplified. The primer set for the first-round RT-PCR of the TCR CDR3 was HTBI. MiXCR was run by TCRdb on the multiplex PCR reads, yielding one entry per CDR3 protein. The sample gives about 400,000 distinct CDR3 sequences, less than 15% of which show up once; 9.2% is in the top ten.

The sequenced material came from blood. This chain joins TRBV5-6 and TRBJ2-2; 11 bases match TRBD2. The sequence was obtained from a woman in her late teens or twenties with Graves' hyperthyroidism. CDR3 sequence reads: CASSLALAGGLGELFF. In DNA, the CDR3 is TGTGCCAGCAGCTTGGCCTTAGCGGGGGGGCTCGGGGAGCTGTTTTTT.